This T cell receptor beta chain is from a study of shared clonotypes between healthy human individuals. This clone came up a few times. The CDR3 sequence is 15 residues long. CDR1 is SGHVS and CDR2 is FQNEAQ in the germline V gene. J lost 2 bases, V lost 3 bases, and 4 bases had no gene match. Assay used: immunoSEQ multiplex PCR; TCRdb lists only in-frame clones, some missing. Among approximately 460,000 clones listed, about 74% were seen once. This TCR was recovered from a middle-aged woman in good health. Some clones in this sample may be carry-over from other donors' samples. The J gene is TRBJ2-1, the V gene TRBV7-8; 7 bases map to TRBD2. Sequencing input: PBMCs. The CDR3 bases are TGTGCCAGCAGCTTTGGGGGAGGGACCTACAATGAGCAGTTCTTC. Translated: CASSFGGGTYNEQFF.